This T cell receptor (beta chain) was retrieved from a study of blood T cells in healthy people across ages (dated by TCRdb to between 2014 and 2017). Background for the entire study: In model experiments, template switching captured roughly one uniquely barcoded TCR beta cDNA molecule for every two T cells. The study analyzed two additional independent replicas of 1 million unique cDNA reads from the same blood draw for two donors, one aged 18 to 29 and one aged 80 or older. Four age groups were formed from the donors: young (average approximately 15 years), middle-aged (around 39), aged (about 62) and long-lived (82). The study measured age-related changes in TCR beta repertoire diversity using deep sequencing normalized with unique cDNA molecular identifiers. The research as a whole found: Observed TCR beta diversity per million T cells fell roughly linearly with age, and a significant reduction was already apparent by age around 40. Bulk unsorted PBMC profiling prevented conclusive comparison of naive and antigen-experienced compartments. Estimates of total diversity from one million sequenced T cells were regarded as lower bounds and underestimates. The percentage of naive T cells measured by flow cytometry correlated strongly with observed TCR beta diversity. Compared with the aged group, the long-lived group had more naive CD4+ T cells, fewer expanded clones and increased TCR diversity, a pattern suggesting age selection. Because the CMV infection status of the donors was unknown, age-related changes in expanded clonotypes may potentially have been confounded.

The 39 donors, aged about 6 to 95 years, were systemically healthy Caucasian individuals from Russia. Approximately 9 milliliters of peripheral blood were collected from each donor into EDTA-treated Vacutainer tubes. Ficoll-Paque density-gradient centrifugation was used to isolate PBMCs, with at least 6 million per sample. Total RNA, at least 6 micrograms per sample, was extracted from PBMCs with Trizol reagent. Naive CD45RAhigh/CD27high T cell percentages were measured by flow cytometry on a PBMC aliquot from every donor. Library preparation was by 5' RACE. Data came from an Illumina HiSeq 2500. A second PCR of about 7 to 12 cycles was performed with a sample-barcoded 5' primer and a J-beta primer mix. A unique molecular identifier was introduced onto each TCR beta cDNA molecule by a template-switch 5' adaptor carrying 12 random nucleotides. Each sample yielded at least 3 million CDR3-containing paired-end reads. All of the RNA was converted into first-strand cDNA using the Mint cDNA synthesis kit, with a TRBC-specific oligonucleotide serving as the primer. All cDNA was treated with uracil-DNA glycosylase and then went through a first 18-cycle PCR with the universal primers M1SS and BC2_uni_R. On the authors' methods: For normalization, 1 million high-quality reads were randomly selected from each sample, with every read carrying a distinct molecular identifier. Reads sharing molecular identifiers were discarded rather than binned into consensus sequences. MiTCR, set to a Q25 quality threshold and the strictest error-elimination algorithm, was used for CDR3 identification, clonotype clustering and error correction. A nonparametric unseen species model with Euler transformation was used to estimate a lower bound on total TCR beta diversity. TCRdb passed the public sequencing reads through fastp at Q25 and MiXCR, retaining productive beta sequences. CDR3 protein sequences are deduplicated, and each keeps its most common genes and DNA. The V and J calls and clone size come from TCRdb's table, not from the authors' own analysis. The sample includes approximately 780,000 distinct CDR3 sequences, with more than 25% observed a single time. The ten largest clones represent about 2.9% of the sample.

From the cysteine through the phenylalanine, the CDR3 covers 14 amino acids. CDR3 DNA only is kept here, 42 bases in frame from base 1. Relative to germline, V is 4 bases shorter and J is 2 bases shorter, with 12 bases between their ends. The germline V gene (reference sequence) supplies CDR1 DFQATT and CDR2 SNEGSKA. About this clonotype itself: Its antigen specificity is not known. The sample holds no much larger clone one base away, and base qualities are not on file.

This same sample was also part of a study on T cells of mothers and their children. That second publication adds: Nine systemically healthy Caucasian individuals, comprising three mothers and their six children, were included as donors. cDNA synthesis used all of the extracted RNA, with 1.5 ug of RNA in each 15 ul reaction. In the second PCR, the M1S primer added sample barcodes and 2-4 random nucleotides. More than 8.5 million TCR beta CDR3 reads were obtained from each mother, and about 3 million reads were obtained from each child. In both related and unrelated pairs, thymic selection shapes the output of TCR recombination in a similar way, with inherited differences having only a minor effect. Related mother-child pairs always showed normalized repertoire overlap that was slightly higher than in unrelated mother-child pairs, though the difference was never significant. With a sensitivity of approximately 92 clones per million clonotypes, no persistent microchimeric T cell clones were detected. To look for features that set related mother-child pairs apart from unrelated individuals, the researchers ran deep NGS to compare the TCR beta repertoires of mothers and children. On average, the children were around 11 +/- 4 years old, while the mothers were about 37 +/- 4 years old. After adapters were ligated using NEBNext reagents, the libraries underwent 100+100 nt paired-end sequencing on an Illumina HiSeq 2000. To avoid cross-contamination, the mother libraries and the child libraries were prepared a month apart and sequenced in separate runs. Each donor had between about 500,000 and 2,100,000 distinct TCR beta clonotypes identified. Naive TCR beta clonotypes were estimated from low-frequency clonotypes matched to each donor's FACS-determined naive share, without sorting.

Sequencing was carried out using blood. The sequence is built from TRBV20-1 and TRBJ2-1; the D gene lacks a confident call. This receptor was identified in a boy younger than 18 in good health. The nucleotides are TGCAGTGCTATTGAGGCTCACCCCTACAATGAGCAGTTCTTC. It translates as CSAIEAHPYNEQFF.